This T cell receptor (beta chain) is from a study of blood T cell repertoires in COVID-19. Whole-study context: Donors in the United States, Italy and Spain gave samples during acute or convalescent COVID-19. T cells, B-cell-depleted T cells, or PBMCs provided the cDNA or gDNA that served as material.

CDR1 is SGHDT, CDR2 YYEEEE, per germline. CDR3 length: 16 amino acids. V lost 4 bases, J lost 7 bases, and 24 bases lay in between. Original data processing: Estimation of nucleated cell counts was performed using reference gene primer amplification. Produced via immunoSEQ multiplex PCR; TCRdb's table is partial and in-frame only. D and trimming come from the DNA, and the V and J calls and clone size come from that table. The profile covers roughly 250,000 clones, with about four fifths appearing a single time and roughly a tenth taken by the ten largest. The chain recombines TRBV5-6 with TRBJ2-7, with D unclear. The sequenced sample consisted of peripheral blood. The receptor was derived from a woman aged 80 or over with acute or convalescent COVID-19. CDR3 amino acids: CASSPSQRAPFGEQYF. In DNA, the CDR3 is TGTGCCAGCAGCCCAAGCCAGAGAGCGCCCTTCGGTGAGCAGTACTTC.